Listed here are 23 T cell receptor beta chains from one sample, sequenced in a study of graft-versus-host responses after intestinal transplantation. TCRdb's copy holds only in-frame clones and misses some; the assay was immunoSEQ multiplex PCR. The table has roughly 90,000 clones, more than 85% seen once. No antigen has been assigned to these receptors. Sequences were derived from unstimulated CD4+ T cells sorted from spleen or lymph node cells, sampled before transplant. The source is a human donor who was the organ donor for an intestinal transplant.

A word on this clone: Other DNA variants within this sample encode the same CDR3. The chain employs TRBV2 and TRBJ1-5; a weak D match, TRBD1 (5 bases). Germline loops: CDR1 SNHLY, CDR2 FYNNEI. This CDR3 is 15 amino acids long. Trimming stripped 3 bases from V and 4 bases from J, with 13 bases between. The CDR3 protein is CASSEGLNRNQPQHF. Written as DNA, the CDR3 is TGTGCCAGCAGTGAGGGACTTAACCGGAATCAGCCCCAGCATTTT.

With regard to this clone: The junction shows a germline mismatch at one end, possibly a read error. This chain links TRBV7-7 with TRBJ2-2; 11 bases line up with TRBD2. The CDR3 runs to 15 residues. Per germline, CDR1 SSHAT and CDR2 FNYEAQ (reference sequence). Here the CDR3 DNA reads TGTGCTAGCAGCTTAGCTAGCGGGAGGACCGGGGAGCTGTTTTTT. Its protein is CASSLASGRTGELFF. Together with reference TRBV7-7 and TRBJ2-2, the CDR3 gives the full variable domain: GAGVSQSPRYKVTKRGQDVTLRCDPISSHATLYWYQQALGQGPEFLTYFNYEAQPDKSGLPSDRFSAERPEGSISTLTIQRTEQRDSAMYRCASSLASGRTGELFFGEGSRLTVL.

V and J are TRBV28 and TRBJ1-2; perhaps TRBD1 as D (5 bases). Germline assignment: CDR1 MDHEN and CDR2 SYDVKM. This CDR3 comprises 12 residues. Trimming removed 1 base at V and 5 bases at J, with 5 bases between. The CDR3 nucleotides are TGTGCCAGCAGTTTATCAGGGTATGGCTACACCTTC. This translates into CASSLSGYGYTF.

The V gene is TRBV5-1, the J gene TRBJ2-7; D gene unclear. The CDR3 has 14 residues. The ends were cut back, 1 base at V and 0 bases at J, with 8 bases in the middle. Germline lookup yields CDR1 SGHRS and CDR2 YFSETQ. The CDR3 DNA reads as TGCGCCAGCAGCTTGCAACCTAGCTCCTACGAGCAGTACTTC. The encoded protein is CASSLQPSSYEQYF.

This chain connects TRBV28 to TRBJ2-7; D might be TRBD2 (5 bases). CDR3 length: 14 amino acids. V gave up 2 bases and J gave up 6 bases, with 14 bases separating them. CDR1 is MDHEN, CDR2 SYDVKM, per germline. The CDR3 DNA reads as TGTGCCAGCAGTTTACCGGGGAACCCGGGCGAGCAGTACTTC. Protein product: CASSLPGNPGEQYF.

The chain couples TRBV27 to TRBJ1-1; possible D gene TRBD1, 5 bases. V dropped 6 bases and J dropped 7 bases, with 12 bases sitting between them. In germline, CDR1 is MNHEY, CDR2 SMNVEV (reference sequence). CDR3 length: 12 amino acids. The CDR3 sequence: CASSQGWGEAFF. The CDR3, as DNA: TGTGCCAGCAGCCAGGGTTGGGGTGAAGCTTTCTTT.

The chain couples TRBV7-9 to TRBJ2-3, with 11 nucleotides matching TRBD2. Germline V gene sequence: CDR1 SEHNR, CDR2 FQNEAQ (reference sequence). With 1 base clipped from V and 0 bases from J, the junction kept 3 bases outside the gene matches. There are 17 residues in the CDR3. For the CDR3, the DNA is TGTGCCAGCAGCTTAGGGCCTAGCGGGGGGAGCACAGATACGCAGTATTTT. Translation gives CASSLGPSGGSTDTQYF.

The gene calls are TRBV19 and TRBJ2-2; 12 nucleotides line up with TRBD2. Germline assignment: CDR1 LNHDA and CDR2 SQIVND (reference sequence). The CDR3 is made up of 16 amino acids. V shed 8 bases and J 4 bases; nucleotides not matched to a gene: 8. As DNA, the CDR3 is TGTGCCAGTTCTAGCGGGAGGGCCGGGGCCACCGGGGAGCTGTTTTTT. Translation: CASSSGRAGATGELFF.

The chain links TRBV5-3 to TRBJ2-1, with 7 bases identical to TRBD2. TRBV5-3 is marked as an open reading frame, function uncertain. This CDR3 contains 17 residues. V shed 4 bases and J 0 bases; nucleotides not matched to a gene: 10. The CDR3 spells CARSHLAGESSYNEQFF. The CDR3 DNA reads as TGTGCCAGAAGCCATCTCGCGGGAGAGAGCTCCTACAATGAGCAGTTCTTC.

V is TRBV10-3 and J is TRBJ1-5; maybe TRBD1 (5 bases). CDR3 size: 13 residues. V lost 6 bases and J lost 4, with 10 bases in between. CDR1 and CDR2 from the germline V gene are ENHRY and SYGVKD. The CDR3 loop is CAISGTLNQPQHF. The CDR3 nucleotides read TGTGCCATCAGCGGGACTCTTAATCAGCCCCAGCATTTT.

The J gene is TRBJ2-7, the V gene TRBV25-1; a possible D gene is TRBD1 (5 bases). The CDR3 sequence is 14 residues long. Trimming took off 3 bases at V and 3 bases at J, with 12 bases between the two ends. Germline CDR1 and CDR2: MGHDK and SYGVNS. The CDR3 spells CASSDSDTYYEQYF. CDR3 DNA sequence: TGTGCCAGCAGTGATTCGGACACTTACTACGAGCAGTACTTC.

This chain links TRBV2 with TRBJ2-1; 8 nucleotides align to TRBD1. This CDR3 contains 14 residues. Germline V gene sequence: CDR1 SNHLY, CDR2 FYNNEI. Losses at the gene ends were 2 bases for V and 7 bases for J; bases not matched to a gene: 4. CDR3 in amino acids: CASSEQGAANEQFF. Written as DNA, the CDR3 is TGTGCCAGCAGTGAACAGGGGGCTGCGAATGAGCAGTTCTTC.

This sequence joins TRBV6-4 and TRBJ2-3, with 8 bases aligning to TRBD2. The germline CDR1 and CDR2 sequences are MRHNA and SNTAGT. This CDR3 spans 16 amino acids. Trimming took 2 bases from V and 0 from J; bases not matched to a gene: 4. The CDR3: CASSDRGGPSTDTQYF. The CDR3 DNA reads TGTGCCAGCAGTGACCGGGGGGGTCCTAGCACAGATACGCAGTATTTT.

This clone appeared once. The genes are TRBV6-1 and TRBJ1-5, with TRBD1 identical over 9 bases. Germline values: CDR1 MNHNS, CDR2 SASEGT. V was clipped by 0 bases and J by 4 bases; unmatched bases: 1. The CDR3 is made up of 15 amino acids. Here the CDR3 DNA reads TGTGCCAGCAGTGAAGCTGGGACAGGGAATCAGCCCCAGCATTTT. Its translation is CASSEAGTGNQPQHF.

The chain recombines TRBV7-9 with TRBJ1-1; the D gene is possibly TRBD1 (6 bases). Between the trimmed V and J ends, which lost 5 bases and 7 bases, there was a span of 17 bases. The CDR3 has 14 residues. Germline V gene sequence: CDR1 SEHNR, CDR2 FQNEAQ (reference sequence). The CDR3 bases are TGTGCCAGCAGCCGCACATCGGGACAATATGAAGCTTTCTTT. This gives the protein CASSRTSGQYEAFF.

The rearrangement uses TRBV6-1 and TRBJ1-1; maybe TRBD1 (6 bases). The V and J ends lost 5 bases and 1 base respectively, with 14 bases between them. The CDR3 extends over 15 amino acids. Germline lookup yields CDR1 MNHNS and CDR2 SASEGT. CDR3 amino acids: CASSNPGAGNTEAFF. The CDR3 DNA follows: TGTGCCAGCAGTAACCCAGGGGCGGGGAACACTGAAGCTTTCTTT.

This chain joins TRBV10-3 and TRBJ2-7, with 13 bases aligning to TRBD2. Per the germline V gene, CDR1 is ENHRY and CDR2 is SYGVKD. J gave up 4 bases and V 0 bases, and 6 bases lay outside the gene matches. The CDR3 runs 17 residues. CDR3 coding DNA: TGTGCCATCAGTGAGTCGATGGGGACTAGCGGGATATACGAGCAGTACTTC. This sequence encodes CAISESMGTSGIYEQYF.

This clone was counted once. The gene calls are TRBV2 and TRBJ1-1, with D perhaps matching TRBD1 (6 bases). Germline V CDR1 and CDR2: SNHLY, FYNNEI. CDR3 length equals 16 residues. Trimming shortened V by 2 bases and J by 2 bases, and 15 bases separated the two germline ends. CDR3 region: CASSEFLNRVNTEAFF. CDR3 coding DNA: TGTGCCAGCAGTGAATTCTTAAACAGGGTAAACACTGAAGCTTTCTTT.

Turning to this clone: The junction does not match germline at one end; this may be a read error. CDR3 protein: CSAETGAGEILFF. The CDR3 DNA is TGCAGCGCTGAAACAGGGGCCGGGGAAATACTGTTTTTT. The chain has TRBV29-1 and TRBJ1-4; 7 bases are shared with TRBD1. Germline V gene data show CDR1 as SQVTM and CDR2 as ANQGSEA. The CDR3 sequence is 13 residues long.

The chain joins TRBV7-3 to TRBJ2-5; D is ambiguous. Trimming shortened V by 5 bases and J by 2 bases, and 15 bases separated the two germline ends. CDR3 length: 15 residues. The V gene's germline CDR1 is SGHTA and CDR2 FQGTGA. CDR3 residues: CASSPYPGLQETQYF. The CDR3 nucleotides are TGTGCCAGCAGCCCCTATCCGGGTCTTCAAGAGACCCAGTACTTC.

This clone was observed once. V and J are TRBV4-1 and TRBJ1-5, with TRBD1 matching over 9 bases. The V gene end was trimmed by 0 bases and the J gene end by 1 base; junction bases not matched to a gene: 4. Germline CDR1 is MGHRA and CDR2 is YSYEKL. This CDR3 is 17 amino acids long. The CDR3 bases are TGCGCCAGCAGCCAAGATCCGACAGGGGGGAGCAATCAGCCCCAGCATTTT. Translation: CASSQDPTGGSNQPQHF.

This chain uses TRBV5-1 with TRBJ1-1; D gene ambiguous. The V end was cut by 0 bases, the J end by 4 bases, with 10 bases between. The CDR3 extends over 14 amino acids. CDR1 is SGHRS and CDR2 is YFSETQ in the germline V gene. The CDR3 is CASSLGGIGTEAFF. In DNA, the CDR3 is TGCGCCAGCAGCTTGGGAGGGATCGGCACTGAAGCTTTCTTT.

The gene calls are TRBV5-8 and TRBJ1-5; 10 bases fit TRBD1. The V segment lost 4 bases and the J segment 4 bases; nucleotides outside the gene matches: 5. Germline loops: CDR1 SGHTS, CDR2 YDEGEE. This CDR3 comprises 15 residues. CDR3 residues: CASSPTGGVNQPQHF. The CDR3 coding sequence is TGTGCCAGCAGCCCGACAGGGGGCGTAAATCAGCCCCAGCATTTT.